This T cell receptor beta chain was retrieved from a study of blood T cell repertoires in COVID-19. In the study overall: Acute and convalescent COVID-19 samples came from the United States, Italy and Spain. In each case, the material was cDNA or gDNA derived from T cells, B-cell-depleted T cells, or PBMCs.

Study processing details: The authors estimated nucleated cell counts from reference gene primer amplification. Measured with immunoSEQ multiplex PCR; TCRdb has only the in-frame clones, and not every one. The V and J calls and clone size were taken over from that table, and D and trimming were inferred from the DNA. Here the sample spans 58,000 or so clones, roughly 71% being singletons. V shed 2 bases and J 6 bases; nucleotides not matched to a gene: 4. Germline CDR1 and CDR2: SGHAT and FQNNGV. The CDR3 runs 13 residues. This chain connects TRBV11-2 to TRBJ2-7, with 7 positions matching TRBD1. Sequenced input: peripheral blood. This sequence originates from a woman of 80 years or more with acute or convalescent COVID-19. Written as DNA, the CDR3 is TGTGCCAGCAGCTTAAGACAGGGAGTCGAGCAGTACTTC. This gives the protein CASSLRQGVEQYF.